This entry lists 9 T cell receptor beta chains sequenced from one sample in a study of shared clonotypes between healthy human individuals. Method: immunoSEQ multiplex PCR; TCRdb's copy keeps in-frame clones and lacks some. The sample records some 1 million clones, approximately 68% being singletons. Material for sequencing was memory CD4+ T cells sorted from blood. As for subset: CD45RA-negative fraction. These receptors originate from a man between 18 and 29 years old in good health.

V is TRBV19 and J is TRBJ1-5; D gene ambiguous. Germline CDR1 and CDR2: LNHDA and SQIVND (reference sequence). CDR3 length: 14 amino acids. V lost 3 bases, J lost 5 bases, and 11 bases lay in between. CDR3 in amino acids: CASSIFGNDQPQHF. In DNA form, the CDR3 reads TGTGCCAGTAGTATCTTCGGGAACGATCAGCCCCAGCATTTT.

This clone has only a few counts. J is TRBJ2-7 and V is TRBV19; no firm D call. V dropped 4 bases and J dropped 2 bases, with 12 bases sitting between them. Germline V gives CDR1 LNHDA, CDR2 SQIVND (reference sequence). The CDR3 contains 14 residues. This CDR3 reads CASSRSQTPYEQYF. CDR3 coding DNA: TGTGCCAGTAGTAGGAGTCAGACACCCTACGAGCAGTACTTC.

This chain joins TRBV23-1 and TRBJ2-7; D is ambiguous. TRBV23-1 carries the ORF label, with uncertain function. Trimming removed 0 bases from V and 5 bases from J, with 14 bases in between. CDR3 size: 15 residues. In DNA form, the CDR3 reads TGCGCCAGCAGTCAATCGGTCGGTTTGGCTCACGAGCAGTACTTC. Its translation: CASSQSVGLAHEQYF.

The V and J genes are TRBV18 and TRBJ2-2; 8 bases line up with TRBD1. The germline V gene has CDR1 KGHSH and CDR2 LQKENI. The CDR3 has 16 residues. V was pared by 2 bases and J by 5 bases, with 7 bases of the junction left unmatched. The CDR3 nucleotides are TGTGCCAGCTCACCATACTTGCAGGGGGCAACCGGGGAGCTGTTTTTT. Translated, it gives CASSPYLQGATGELFF. Full variable domain (missing parts from reference TRBV18 and TRBJ2-2): NAGVMQNPRHLVRRRGQEARLRCSPMKGHSHVYWYRQLPEEGLKFMVYLQKENIIDESGMPKERFSAEFPKEGPSILRIQQVVRGDSAAYFCASSPYLQGATGELFFGEGSRLTVL.

CDR3 sequence (DNA): TGTGCCAGCAGCCAATCAGCGGGACGGAGCACAGATACGCAGTATTTT. Its translation: CASSQSAGRSTDTQYF. This chain uses TRBV5-8 with TRBJ2-3; TRBD2 matches at 7 bases. J was trimmed by 0 bases and V by 4 bases; bases with no gene match: 8. The CDR3 spans 16 residues. Germline V lookup: CDR1 SGHTS, CDR2 YDEGEE.

This clone was recorded only once. The chain combines TRBV7-9 with TRBJ1-2; D may be TRBD1 (6 bases). Germline lookup yields CDR1 SEHNR and CDR2 FQNEAQ (reference sequence). With 2 bases removed from V and 7 bases from J, the gap between germline ends came to 11 bases. This CDR3 has 13 residues. The CDR3 DNA reads as TGTGCCAGCAGCTTAAAGCAGGGGTCTGGCTACACCTTC. Protein: CASSLKQGSGYTF.

This clone was counted only a few times. The chain carries TRBV5-1 and TRBJ2-2, with 7 bases that match TRBD2. This CDR3 spans 16 amino acids. Looked up from germline, CDR1 is SGHRS and CDR2 is YFSETQ. Trimming at V came to 0 bases and at J to 6 bases, leaving 8 bases not matched to a gene. The CDR3 coding sequence is TGCGCCAGCAGCTTGGCCGGACGGGGGAGGGCCGGGGAGCTGTTTTTT. Protein product: CASSLAGRGRAGELFF.

The rearrangement uses TRBV27 and TRBJ1-3; the match to TRBD1 covers 9 bases. Germline V lookup: CDR1 MNHEY, CDR2 SMNVEV (reference sequence). Trimming took 3 bases from V and 0 from J; bases not matched to a gene: 6. The CDR3 is 17 residues long. DNA for the CDR3: TGTGCCAGCAGTTTGGGACAGGGCCACCCCTCTGGAAACACCATATATTTT. As protein: CASSLGQGHPSGNTIYF.

This clone was seen a handful of times. The gene calls are TRBV7-3 and TRBJ2-3; no firm D call. The V end lost 5 bases, the J end lost 1 base, and 10 bases lay between the germline ends. The CDR3 runs to 14 residues. From germline, CDR1 is SGHTA and CDR2 FQGTGA. The CDR3: CASSGNGGTDTQYF. CDR3 nucleotides: TGTGCCAGCAGCGGAAACGGAGGCACAGATACGCAGTATTTT.